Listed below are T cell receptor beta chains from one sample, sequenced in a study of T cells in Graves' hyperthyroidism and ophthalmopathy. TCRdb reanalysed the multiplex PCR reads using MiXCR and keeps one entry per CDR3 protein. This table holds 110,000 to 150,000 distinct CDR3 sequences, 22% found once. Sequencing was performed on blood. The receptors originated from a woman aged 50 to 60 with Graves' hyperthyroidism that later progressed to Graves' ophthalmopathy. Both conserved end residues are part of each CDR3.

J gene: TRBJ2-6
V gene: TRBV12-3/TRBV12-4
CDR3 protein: CASSSWTSGRSGANVLTF

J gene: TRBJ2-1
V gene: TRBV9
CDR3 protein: CASSVGPGLLFHEQFF

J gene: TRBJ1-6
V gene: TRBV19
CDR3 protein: CASSPKNSPLHF

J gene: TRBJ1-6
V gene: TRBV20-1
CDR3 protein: CSARDLMGNNSPLHF

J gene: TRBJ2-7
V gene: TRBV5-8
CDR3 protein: CASSLSGTAGAYEQYF

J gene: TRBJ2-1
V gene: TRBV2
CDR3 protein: CASSEVRQGEQFF

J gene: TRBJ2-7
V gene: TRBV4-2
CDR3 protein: CASSQEGPPRVDEQYF

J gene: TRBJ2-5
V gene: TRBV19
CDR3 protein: CASSSGNQETQYF

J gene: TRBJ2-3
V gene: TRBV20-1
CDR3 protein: CSATPTSGRAADTQYF

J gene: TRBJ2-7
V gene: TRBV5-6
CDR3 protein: CASSSVDYEQYF

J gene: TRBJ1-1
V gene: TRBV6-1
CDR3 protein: CASSYAGRTEAFF

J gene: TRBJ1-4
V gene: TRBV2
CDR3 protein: CASSVGPTNEKLFF

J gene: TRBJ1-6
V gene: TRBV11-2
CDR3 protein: CASSQDGRQGSNSPLHF

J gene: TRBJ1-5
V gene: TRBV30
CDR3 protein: CAWSDGGWGNQPQHF

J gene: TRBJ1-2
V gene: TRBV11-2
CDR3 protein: CASSLEFGNYGYTF

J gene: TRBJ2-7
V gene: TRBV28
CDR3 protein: CASIGRLHHEQYF

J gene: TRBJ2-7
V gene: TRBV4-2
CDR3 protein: CASSQPGTGGAYEQYF

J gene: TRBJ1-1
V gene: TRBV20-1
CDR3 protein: CSTRQGGGNTEAFF

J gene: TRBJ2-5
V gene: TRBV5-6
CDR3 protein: CASSLARGRGETQYF

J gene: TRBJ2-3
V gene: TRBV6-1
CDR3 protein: CASSLAGGARADTQYF

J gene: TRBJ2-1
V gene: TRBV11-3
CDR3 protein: CASSFSRGNEQFF

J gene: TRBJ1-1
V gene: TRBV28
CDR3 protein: CASSEKRDRPFF

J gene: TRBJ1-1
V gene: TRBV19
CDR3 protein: CASSPTSGTSNTEAFF

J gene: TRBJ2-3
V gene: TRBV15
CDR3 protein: CATSRRVSDTQYF

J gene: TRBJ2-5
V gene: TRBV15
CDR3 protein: CATSRQTGVETQYF

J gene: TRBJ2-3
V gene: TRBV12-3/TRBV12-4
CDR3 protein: CASSWPEAGVTDTQYF